The 21 T cell receptor beta chains in this list originate from one sample, sequenced in a study of T cell clonotyping in hematopoietic cell transplantation. Profiling relied on immunoSEQ multiplex PCR, and the TCRdb table lists in-frame clones only, not all of them. The sample includes around 5,000 clones, approximately 80% seen only once; the top ten take around 12%. The sample in question was peripheral blood mononuclear cells, obtained 30 days after allogeneic stem cell transplant. The receptors shown here come from a male patient aged 60 to 75 who had an allogeneic stem cell transplant from an unrelated donor, so the T cells may come from the graft donor. Some clones in this sample may be carry-over from other donors' samples.

The CDR3 DNA follows: TGCGCCAGCCGCGGGGGTCCCTACGAGCAGTACTTC. This encodes CASRGGPYEQYF. The V call is TRBV5-1, the J call TRBJ2-7; 7 bases match TRBD2. The V gene's germline CDR1 is SGHRS and CDR2 YFSETQ. With V trimmed by 7 bases and J by 2 bases, 3 bases remained unmatched. The CDR3 consists of 12 residues.

The gene calls are TRBV7-2 and TRBJ2-1; D perhaps matches TRBD1 (6 bases). With 1 base removed from V and 0 bases from J, the gap between germline ends came to 16 bases. The CDR3 is 18 amino acids. Germline V gene sequence: CDR1 SGHTA, CDR2 FQGNSA. CDR3 residues: CASSLVGGTQGSYNEQFF. The CDR3 region has the DNA TGTGCCAGCAGCTTAGTAGGTGGGACACAAGGCTCCTACAATGAGCAGTTCTTC.

The chain couples TRBV10-3 to TRBJ2-1, with TRBD1 matching 9 bases. The V and J ends lost 2 bases and 10 bases, in that order; junction bases with no gene match: 12. The CDR3 covers 16 residues. The germline CDR1 and CDR2 sequences are ENHRY and SYGVKD. DNA of the CDR3: TGTGCCATCAGTGAGCCCAGGGGACAGGGACAACTAGAGCAGTTCTTC. Protein product: CAISEPRGQGQLEQFF.

The chain carries TRBV2 and TRBJ2-3, with 7 bases lining up with TRBD1. The CDR3 has 15 amino acids. The V and J ends lost 4 bases and 3 bases, in that order; junction bases with no gene match: 7. Germline CDR1 and CDR2: SNHLY and FYNNEI. CDR3 nucleotides: TGTGCCAGCAGTGGGACAGGAGGAAGGACAGATACGCAGTATTTT. Protein product: CASSGTGGRTDTQYF.

The chain uses TRBV6-1 and TRBJ2-7, with D possibly being TRBD1 or TRBD2 (5 bases each). The CDR3 totals 17 residues. The germline V gene encodes CDR1 MNHNS and CDR2 SASEGT. Trimming took 2 bases from V and 2 from J, leaving 19 bases between them. The CDR3 region is CASSESKIGTETYEQYF. The CDR3 region has the DNA TGTGCCAGCAGTGAATCTAAGATTGGGACCGAGACCTACGAGCAGTACTTC.

The chain uses TRBV7-9 and TRBJ1-1; 10 nucleotides match TRBD1. Trimming at V came to 0 bases and at J to 5 bases, leaving 6 bases not matched to a gene. Germline V gene data show CDR1 as SEHNR and CDR2 as FQNEAQ (reference sequence). This CDR3 contains 16 residues. DNA of the CDR3: TGTGCCAGCAGCTTAGCTGCCGGGACAGGGGTTACTGAAGCTTTCTTT. This encodes CASSLAAGTGVTEAFF.

CDR3 DNA: TGTGCCAGCAGTTACGCTGGGCGGAACACTGAAGCTTTCTTT. Translation: CASSYAGRNTEAFF. This chain uses TRBV27 with TRBJ1-1, with unresolved D. Trimming cost V 4 bases and J 1 base, with 10 bases left between them. In germline, CDR1 is MNHEY, CDR2 SMNVEV (reference sequence). CDR3 size: 14 residues.

The chain carries TRBV5-1 and TRBJ2-7; TRBD2 agrees at 14 bases. With V trimmed by 0 bases and J by 2 bases, 10 bases remained unmatched. CDR1 is SGHRS, CDR2 YFSETQ, per germline. The CDR3 has 19 residues. The CDR3 DNA sequence: TGCGCCAGCAGCTTGGTGGGGGGAGGACTAGCGGGAGGCACCTACGAGCAGTACTTC. Translation gives CASSLVGGGLAGGTYEQYF.

The count of this clone is one. This chain links TRBV11-2 with TRBJ2-7; perhaps TRBD1 as D (5 bases). The CDR3 sequence is 18 residues long. The ends were cut back, 7 bases at V and 4 bases at J, with 29 bases in the middle. CDR1 and CDR2 (germline): SGHAT, FQNNGV. Written as DNA, the CDR3 is TGTGCCAGCACCCCCCCAGCTGGGCAGGGTTCGTTCAATTACGAGCAGTACTTC. This sequence encodes CASTPPAGQGSFNYEQYF.

V usage is TRBV19 and J usage is TRBJ1-4; D possibly corresponds to TRBD1 (5 bases). Trimming left V 3 bases short and J 0 bases short, with 23 bases between. Germline V lookup: CDR1 LNHDA, CDR2 SQIVND (reference sequence). The CDR3 consists of 20 residues. The DNA of the CDR3 is TGTGCCAGTAGTATCCCCTTGACAGTCTATAGCGATACAACTAATGAAAAACTGTTTTTT. It yields the protein CASSIPLTVYSDTTNEKLFF.

The chain joins TRBV27 to TRBJ1-1, with a weak D call TRBD1 (6 bases). Trimming took 6 bases from V and 1 from J, leaving 18 bases between them. CDR1 is MNHEY and CDR2 is SMNVEV in the germline V gene (reference sequence). There are 16 residues in the CDR3. CDR3 sequence: CASRGIQGIRNTEAFF. The CDR3 nucleotides read TGTGCCAGCAGGGGGATACAGGGTATAAGGAACACTGAAGCTTTCTTT.

The rearrangement links TRBV29-1 to TRBJ2-7, with 7 bases fitting TRBD1. The length of the CDR3 is 14 residues. The V segment lost 3 bases and the J segment 4 bases; nucleotides outside the gene matches: 9. Looked up from germline, CDR1 is SQVTM and CDR2 is ANQGSEA. DNA for the CDR3: TGCAGCGTTGATAATCAGACAGGGCAATACGAGCAGTACTTC. Residues: CSVDNQTGQYEQYF.

The chain recombines TRBV27 with TRBJ2-7; D is undetermined. Germline assignment: CDR1 MNHEY and CDR2 SMNVEV (reference sequence). The CDR3 loop spans 13 amino acids. Trimming shortened V by 3 bases and J by 4 bases, and 10 bases separated the two germline ends. This chain's CDR3 is CASSFPGPYEQYF. DNA of the CDR3: TGTGCCAGCAGTTTTCCTGGACCTTACGAGCAGTACTTC.

The chain recombines TRBV7-9 with TRBJ1-5, with D maybe TRBD1 (5 bases). The germline CDR1 and CDR2 sequences are SEHNR and FQNEAQ (reference sequence). CDR3 length equals 15 residues. V was clipped by 3 bases and J by 4 bases, with 13 bases between them. In DNA form, the CDR3 reads TGTGCCAGCAGCTTTTCTTCGGGGCCTAATCAGCCCCAGCATTTT. The encoded protein is CASSFSSGPNQPQHF.

The chain links TRBV5-1 to TRBJ1-1; 11 positions agree with TRBD1. This CDR3 comprises 17 residues. In germline, CDR1 is SGHRS, CDR2 YFSETQ. V was pared by 4 bases and J by 0 bases, with 8 bases of the junction left unmatched. CDR3 in DNA: TGCGCCAGCAGCCACGGACAGGGGGCATCTGTGAACACTGAAGCTTTCTTT. Translation: CASSHGQGASVNTEAFF.

The chain combines TRBV19 with TRBJ1-2, with TRBD1 matching over 12 bases. Losses at the gene ends were 8 bases for V and 5 bases for J; bases not matched to a gene: 3. The CDR3 totals 13 residues. Germline V lookup: CDR1 LNHDA, CDR2 SQIVND (reference sequence). CDR3 in amino acids: CASGGQGAYGYTF. The CDR3 DNA is TGTGCCAGTGGGGGACAGGGGGCATATGGCTACACCTTC.

This clone was observed a handful of times. The V gene is TRBV30, the J gene TRBJ1-1; a weak D match, TRBD1 (6 bases). Per germline, CDR1 GTSNPN and CDR2 SVGIG (reference sequence). V shed 4 bases and J shed 0 bases, with 9 bases lying between them. This CDR3 comprises 13 residues. The CDR3 sequence is CAWTGHMNTEAFF. CDR3 nucleotide sequence: TGTGCCTGGACGGGACACATGAACACTGAAGCTTTCTTT.

V usage is TRBV5-6 and J usage is TRBJ2-2; 11 bases are shared with TRBD1. Per the germline V gene, CDR1 is SGHDT and CDR2 is YYEEEE. V trimming: 4 bases; J trimming: 8 bases; junction bases outside the gene matches: 13. The CDR3 has 17 amino acids. This CDR3 is CASSPPRDRGWPGELFF. CDR3 sequence (DNA): TGTGCCAGCAGCCCGCCTAGGGACAGGGGGTGGCCGGGGGAGCTGTTTTTT.

The chain couples TRBV25-1 to TRBJ1-1; no clear D gene. CDR1 is MGHDK, CDR2 SYGVNS, per germline. The CDR3 runs 11 residues. V was shortened by 8 bases and J by 4 bases, with 8 bases between the two germline ends. Written as DNA, the CDR3 is TGTGCCAGCGGACGGTTCACTGAAGCTTTCTTT. Protein product: CASGRFTEAFF.

The V gene is TRBV6-5, the J gene TRBJ1-2, with TRBD1 matching 9 bases. Germline CDR1 reads MNHEY; CDR2 reads SVGAGI. V lost 2 bases and J lost 8; bases outside the gene matches: 9. CDR3 length: 15 residues. The CDR3 region is CASSYGQGNIEGYTF. The CDR3 DNA is TGTGCCAGCAGTTACGGACAGGGGAACATCGAAGGCTACACCTTC.

J is TRBJ2-5 and V is TRBV30; 9 bases fit TRBD2. The V segment lost 0 bases and the J segment 5 bases; nucleotides outside the gene matches: 7. The germline gives CDR1 GTSNPN, CDR2 SVGIG (reference sequence). CDR3 length: 15 amino acids. In DNA, the CDR3 is TGTGCCTGGAGTGTGGGCGGGAGGGCTGGGGAGACCCAGTACTTC. Its translation is CAWSVGGRAGETQYF.